This T cell receptor beta chain was retrieved from a study of Ad26.COV2.S vaccination and SARS-CoV-2 variants. Study information: By the intramuscular route, Ad26.COV2.S was given once, or twice 56 days apart.

About this clone: Other DNA sequences in the same sample also yield this CDR3.

The treatment denotes: some 20 received Ad26.COV2.S at low or high dose, single or two shots; about five received placebo; per-sample allocation not given. It was on day 63 after the first vaccine or placebo injection that samples were taken. The CDR3 is 15 residues long. With 0 bases removed from V and 0 bases from J, the gap between germline ends came to 7 bases. The germline V gene encodes CDR1 SGHRS and CDR2 YFSETQ. Produced via immunoSEQ multiplex PCR; TCRdb's table is partial and in-frame only. In the table there are about 680,000 clones, 89% of which are singletons. The chain uses TRBV5-1 and TRBJ1-3; D is undetermined. The sequenced sample was peripheral blood, obtained in a trial of Ad26.COV2.S vaccine versus placebo. The TCR originated in a person between 18 and 65 years old who received the Ad26.COV2.S COVID-19 vaccine or a placebo. Here the CDR3 reads CASSLGLSSGNTIYF. CDR3 DNA: TGCGCCAGCAGCTTGGGGCTATCCTCTGGAAACACCATATATTTT.